This T cell receptor (beta chain) derives from a study of T-cell memory formation after mild COVID-19. TCRdb redid the calling of the 5' RACE reads with MiXCR, one entry per CDR3 protein. The table lists roughly 170,000 distinct CDR3 sequences, 20% to 25% of them singletons. This clonotype appeared a few times. Sequencing was carried out using PBMCs or a T cell subset sorted from them (not recorded which). This TCR came from an adult woman who had mild COVID-19 (a few samples of this study predate the infection). Cell type and time point are not known.

The CDR3 spells CASSPQGPGTEAFF. CDR3 sequence (DNA): TGTGCCAGCAGCCCCCAGGGGCCTGGGACTGAAGCTTTCTTT. The V call is TRBV7-3, the J call TRBJ1-1; D is possibly TRBD1 (6 bases). Germline V gives CDR1 SGHTA, CDR2 FQGTGA. The CDR3 extends over 14 amino acids. V gave up 5 bases and J gave up 5 bases, with 15 bases separating them.